A single sample is the source of the 18 T cell receptor beta chains below, sequenced in a study of T cell responses to AZD1222 COVID-19 vaccine. Repertoires were generated with immunoSEQ multiplex PCR, while TCRdb's copy carries only in-frame clones and drops some. The sample includes more than 150,000 clones, 85% to 95% of them seen just once. The sample consisted of peripheral blood, taken 28 days after the second AZD1222 dose. The receptors were sampled from an adult who received the AZD1222 COVID-19 vaccine.

This chain uses TRBV27 with TRBJ1-1; D may be TRBD1 (5 bases). There are 13 residues in the CDR3. Germline V CDR1 and CDR2: MNHEY, SMNVEV (reference sequence). V lost 5 bases, J lost 6 bases, and 13 bases lay in between. DNA for the CDR3: TGTGCCAGCAGTATTTCAAGGGGCTCTGAAGCTTTCTTT. Protein product: CASSISRGSEAFF.

The chain recombines TRBV30 with TRBJ1-1, with D unclear. CDR3 length equals 13 residues. V lost 5 bases to trimming and J lost 0 bases, with 10 bases between them. Germline V lookup: CDR1 GTSNPN, CDR2 SVGIG (reference sequence). The CDR3 here is CAWQETLNTEAFF. The CDR3 DNA sequence: TGTGCCTGGCAAGAAACACTGAACACTGAAGCTTTCTTT.

V is TRBV14 and J is TRBJ1-6; D is ambiguous. The CDR3 loop spans 13 amino acids. V lost 1 base and J lost 10, with 8 bases in between. Per germline, CDR1 SGHDN and CDR2 FVKESK. CDR3 residues: CASSQVGRSPLHF. In nucleotides, the CDR3 is TGTGCCAGCAGCCAAGTAGGTCGATCACCCCTCCACTTT.

The chain is built from TRBV5-5 and TRBJ1-5; D is possibly TRBD1 (6 bases). Trimming shortened V by 3 bases and J by 3 bases, and 10 bases separated the two germline ends. This CDR3 spans 14 amino acids. The germline V gene encodes CDR1 SGHKS and CDR2 YYEKEE (reference sequence). The CDR3 loop is CASSYGQHNQPQHF. CDR3 nucleotide sequence: TGTGCCAGCAGCTACGGACAGCACAATCAGCCCCAGCATTTT.

This chain uses TRBV28 with TRBJ2-7; 7 bases match TRBD2. V lost 2 bases and J lost 7; bases outside the gene matches: 11. There are 15 residues in the CDR3. In germline, CDR1 is MDHEN, CDR2 SYDVKM. The CDR3 nucleotides are TGTGCCAGCAGTTTAAAGGTTGCGGGAGCGGGGGAGCAGTACTTC. It specifies CASSLKVAGAGEQYF.

A word on this clone: The limits of the CDR3 on the DNA are not certain, so only TCRdb's listed CDR3 is given. The chain joins TRBV5-1 to TRBJ1-5; the D call TRBD1 from the table was never checked on the DNA. Germline-derived CDR1 and CDR2 are SGHRS and YFSETQ. The CDR3 length is 15 residues, termini included. The CDR3 here is CASSFGPGGAQPQHF.

This clone was seen a single time. The V gene is TRBV2, the J gene TRBJ2-2; 11 bases are a match to TRBD2. Germline V gene sequence: CDR1 SNHLY, CDR2 FYNNEI. Trimming at V came to 1 base and at J to 5 bases, leaving 3 bases not matched to a gene. The CDR3 sequence is 16 residues long. DNA of the CDR3: TGTGCCAGCAGTGAAGAGGCTAGCGGGGGGACCGGGGAGCTGTTTTTT. Translation: CASSEEASGGTGELFF.

This chain connects TRBV4-1 to TRBJ1-2; TRBD1 agrees at 7 bases. There are 15 residues in the CDR3. Looked up from germline, CDR1 is MGHRA and CDR2 is YSYEKL. V trimming: 1 base; J trimming: 7 bases; junction bases outside the gene matches: 9. In DNA, the CDR3 is TGCGCCAGCAGCCAAGTGATTACAGGGGCCGCTGGCTACACCTTC. Residues: CASSQVITGAAGYTF.

This chain connects TRBV11-2 to TRBJ1-2; D is undetermined. The CDR3 runs 12 residues. Germline CDR1 and CDR2: SGHAT and FQNNGV. V lost 0 bases, J lost 5 bases, and 4 bases lay in between. CDR3 protein: CASSLDGYGYTF. CDR3 sequence (DNA): TGTGCCAGCAGCTTAGACGGGTATGGCTACACCTTC.

The CDR3 spells CASSDRDSYEQYF. CDR3 coding DNA: TGTGCCAGCAGTGACAGAGATTCCTACGAGCAGTACTTC. The chain joins TRBV2 to TRBJ2-7; no clear D gene. The germline V gene encodes CDR1 SNHLY and CDR2 FYNNEI. The CDR3 extends over 13 amino acids. The V gene lost 3 bases and the J gene lost 1 base, with 7 bases spanning the gap.

For the CDR3, the DNA is TGCGCCAGCAGCCCGGGACTAGCGGGGGGGCAAGACAAAAACATTCAGTACTTC. Translated: CASSPGLAGGQDKNIQYF. V gene TRBV4-1 combines with J gene TRBJ2-4; the match to TRBD2 covers 16 bases. Germline CDR1 is MGHRA and CDR2 is YSYEKL. J was trimmed by 3 bases and V by 4 bases; bases with no gene match: 6. The CDR3 is made up of 18 amino acids.

The chain is built from TRBV10-1 and TRBJ1-1; no reliable D call. This CDR3 region has 14 residues. CDR1 is WNHNN, CDR2 SYGVQD, per germline (reference sequence). V was trimmed by 5 bases and J by 0 bases, leaving 10 bases between them. This CDR3 reads CASSPVPVNTEAFF. CDR3 coding DNA: TGCGCCAGCAGTCCCGTTCCCGTGAACACTGAAGCTTTCTTT.

The rearrangement links TRBV19 to TRBJ1-2, with 8 bases identical to TRBD1. CDR1 and CDR2 from the germline V gene are LNHDA and SQIVND (reference sequence). The CDR3 sequence is 14 residues long. Trimming at V came to 5 bases and at J to 8 bases, leaving 10 bases not matched to a gene. CDR3 sequence: CASSSLQGGGGYTF. CDR3 in DNA: TGTGCCAGTAGTTCCCTACAGGGGGGAGGCGGCTACACCTTC.

The chain employs TRBV6-1 and TRBJ1-4; a possible D gene is TRBD1 (5 bases). CDR1 is MNHNS and CDR2 is SASEGT in the germline V gene. The CDR3 is 15 residues long. Trimming took off 1 base at V and 8 bases at J, with 14 bases between the two ends. The CDR3 DNA reads as TGTGCCAGCAGTGAAGGAGATAGGGGCGCAGAAAAACTGTTTTTT. It yields the protein CASSEGDRGAEKLFF.

This clone showed up just once. The V gene is TRBV28, the J gene TRBJ1-1; no clear D gene. Trimming removed 8 bases from V and 3 bases from J, with 13 bases in between. The CDR3 totals 13 residues. Looked up from germline, CDR1 is MDHEN and CDR2 is SYDVKM. The DNA for the CDR3 is TGTGCCAGCCAAGCGCGGCTCGACACTGAAGCTTTCTTT. Translation: CASQARLDTEAFF.

CDR3 sequence reads: CASSKVYLAESLYEQYF. The CDR3 DNA reads as TGTGCCAGCAGCAAAGTCTACTTAGCGGAGTCCCTCTACGAGCAGTACTTC. The chain links TRBV21-1 to TRBJ2-7; the D call in the table, TRBD2, was not verified against the DNA. TRBV21-1 is deemed a pseudogene. The CDR3 spans 17 residues.

The chain carries TRBV5-5 and TRBJ1-5; D is possibly TRBD1 (5 bases). With 2 bases removed from V and 4 bases from J, the gap between germline ends came to 13 bases. The CDR3 consists of 15 residues. The V gene's germline CDR1 is SGHKS and CDR2 YYEKEE (reference sequence). The CDR3 reads CASSFGRDLNQPQHF. Written as DNA, the CDR3 is TGTGCCAGCAGCTTCGGTAGGGACCTAAATCAGCCCCAGCATTTT.

The CDR3 DNA sequence: TGTGCCAGTAGACTACCGGGACAGGCCCTCTATGGCTACACCTTC. Residues: CASRLPGQALYGYTF. The chain uses TRBV19 and TRBJ1-2; TRBD1 matches at 8 bases. V shed 6 bases, J shed 4 bases, and the junction held 10 bases outside the gene matches. The CDR3 is 15 residues long. Germline CDR1 is LNHDA and CDR2 is SQIVND (reference sequence).